The 18 T cell receptor beta chains below were found in one sample sequenced in a study of T cells after yellow fever vaccination. TCRdb processed the 5' RACE reads anew with MiXCR; each CDR3 protein has one entry. The sample consists of around 100,000 distinct CDR3 sequences, 5.8% of them appearing once. The sequencing used CD8+ T cells sorted from PBMCs, collected 10 days after the yellow fever booster vaccination. These receptors were obtained from a man aged 18 to 30 who received the YFV17D yellow fever vaccine.

This clonotype came up a few times. The chain has TRBV19 and TRBJ2-7; D gene uncertain. Germline values: CDR1 LNHDA, CDR2 SQIVND (reference sequence). The CDR3 runs to 13 residues. V gave up 1 base and J gave up 3 bases, with 7 bases separating them. In nucleotides, the CDR3 is TGTGCCAGTAGTATAGCACCAGACTACGAGCAGTACTTC. It is translated as CASSIAPDYEQYF.

The rearrangement uses TRBV7-8 and TRBJ2-1; possible D gene TRBD2, 7 bases. CDR1 is SGHVS and CDR2 is FQNEAQ in the germline V gene. The CDR3 length is 16 residues. Trimming shortened V by 1 base and J by 2 bases, and 12 bases separated the two germline ends. CDR3 residues: CASSLEGGGPYNEQFF. CDR3 bases: TGTGCCAGCAGCTTAGAAGGGGGGGGCCCCTACAATGAGCAGTTCTTC.

The table lists this clonotype with a few counts. V gene TRBV7-9 combines with J gene TRBJ1-1, with D perhaps matching TRBD1 (5 bases). V was trimmed by 5 bases and J by 4 bases, leaving 17 bases between them. The CDR3 has 15 residues. Germline-derived CDR1 and CDR2 are SEHNR and FQNEAQ (reference sequence). The CDR3 loop is CASSTLAGYGTEAFF. In DNA, the CDR3 is TGTGCCAGCAGCACCTTGGCAGGGTACGGCACTGAAGCTTTCTTT.

There are a few counts of this clonotype. The chain links TRBV7-2 to TRBJ2-7; D uncertain. CDR1 and CDR2 (germline): SGHTA, FQGNSA. V shed 3 bases and J shed 2 bases, with 8 bases lying between them. The CDR3 length is 13 residues. The CDR3 sequence is CASSFTSTYEQYF. The CDR3 DNA sequence: TGTGCCAGCAGCTTCACCTCAACCTACGAGCAGTACTTC.

This clonotype was found a few times. The rearrangement links TRBV12-3 or TRBV12-4 to TRBJ1-1; TRBD1 agrees at 10 bases. J was trimmed by 7 bases and V by 4 bases; bases with no gene match: 9. The length of the CDR3 is 15 residues. The CDR3 region has the DNA TGTGCCAGCAGTTGGCGGGACAGGGGTGTCAATGAAGCTTTCTTT. Translation: CASSWRDRGVNEAFF.

The sample holds a few counts of this clonotype. The chain employs TRBV12-3 or TRBV12-4 and TRBJ2-5; 9 bases agree with TRBD1. The trim removed 7 bases at V and 5 bases at J, leaving 11 bases unmatched. CDR3 length: 15 residues. DNA of the CDR3: TGTGCCAGCACCCTGAGGGGACAGGGCGTCGAGACCCAGTACTTC. Its translation is CASTLRGQGVETQYF.

The sample holds a few counts of this clonotype. The J gene is TRBJ1-4, the V gene TRBV9; D call uncertain. V lost 3 bases to trimming and J lost 2 bases, with 14 bases between them. The CDR3 length is 16 residues. The germline gives CDR1 SGDLS, CDR2 YYNGEE. The CDR3: CASSDLSAATNEKLFF. CDR3 DNA: TGTGCCAGCAGCGACCTGAGCGCGGCCACTAATGAAAAACTGTTTTTT.

This clonotype was seen many times. The chain carries TRBV12-5 and TRBJ2-3; no clear D. Trimming cost V 1 base and J 0 bases, with 5 bases left between them. Germline V gene sequence: CDR1 LGHNT, CDR2 FRNRAP. The CDR3 sequence is 14 residues long. In DNA, the CDR3 is TGTGCTAGTGGTTTGGGACCTAGCACAGATACGCAGTATTTT. Translated, it gives CASGLGPSTDTQYF.

In its sample, this clonotype was seen many times. The chain is built from TRBV4-2 and TRBJ2-5, with D maybe TRBD1 (6 bases). V was trimmed by 0 bases and J by 2 bases, leaving 13 bases between them. CDR1 and CDR2 from the germline V gene are LGHNA and YNFKEQ. CDR3 length equals 16 residues. DNA of the CDR3: TGTGCCAGCAGCCAAGATTGGTCAGGGGTTCAAGAGACCCAGTACTTC. The encoded protein is CASSQDWSGVQETQYF.

This clonotype was seen ten or more times. The V gene is TRBV18, the J gene TRBJ1-4; D remains unclear. CDR1 is KGHSH and CDR2 is LQKENI in the germline V gene. V was cut by 5 bases and J by 8 bases, with 12 bases left in between. The CDR3 is made up of 13 amino acids. The CDR3 loop is CASSKRGYEKLFF. For the CDR3, the DNA is TGTGCCAGCTCAAAAAGAGGGTACGAAAAACTGTTTTTT.

The chain employs TRBV15 and TRBJ1-2; perhaps TRBD1 as D (5 bases). This CDR3 is 15 amino acids long. V gave up 0 bases and J gave up 7 bases, with 15 bases separating them. From germline, CDR1 is LNHNV and CDR2 YYDKDF (reference sequence). In DNA form, the CDR3 reads TGTGCCACCAGCAGAGATCCGGGGGACCGTGCTGGCTACACCTTC. It yields the protein CATSRDPGDRAGYTF.

This clonotype was picked up many times. The gene calls are TRBV6-1 and TRBJ2-5; the match to TRBD2 covers 12 bases. With V trimmed by 2 bases and J by 2 bases, 0 bases remained unmatched. The CDR3 sequence is 15 residues long. The V gene's germline CDR1 is MNHNS and CDR2 SASEGT. CDR3 in amino acids: CASSELAGGQETQYF. In DNA, the CDR3 is TGTGCCAGCAGTGAACTAGCGGGGGGGCAAGAGACCCAGTACTTC.

The gene calls are TRBV27 and TRBJ2-1; D perhaps matches TRBD2 (6 bases). This CDR3 is built from 16 residues. Deletions cut 3 bases from V and 4 bases from J, with 16 bases between. Germline V gene sequence: CDR1 MNHEY, CDR2 SMNVEV (reference sequence). The CDR3 bases are TGTGCCAGCAGTTTCCCCCGGGCGGGGACTTACAATGAGCAGTTCTTC. Translated: CASSFPRAGTYNEQFF.

This chain joins TRBV21-1 and TRBJ2-1; TRBD1 is the table's D call and was not checked against the DNA. TRBV21-1 is reported as a pseudogene. This CDR3 comprises 15 residues. This chain's CDR3 is CASSNPQGAGNEQFF. Here the CDR3 DNA reads TGTGCCAGCAGCAACCCCCAGGGGGCTGGTAATGAGCAGTTCTTC.

This clonotype was seen ten or more times. The gene calls are TRBV10-3 and TRBJ2-1, with D hard to call. Germline assignment: CDR1 ENHRY and CDR2 SYGVKD. Trimming pared 8 bases from V and 13 bases from J, leaving 21 bases between. The CDR3 runs 13 residues. In nucleotides, the CDR3 is TGTGCCATCGGCGCACTTGGACCGAGAACACAGTTCTTC. It codes for CAIGALGPRTQFF.

The rearrangement joins TRBV2 to TRBJ1-4; no definite D call. The CDR3 has 14 amino acids. Germline V CDR1 and CDR2: SNHLY, FYNNEI. V was trimmed by 5 bases and J by 8 bases, leaving 15 bases between them. The CDR3: CASSPRGRFEKLFF. CDR3 nucleotide sequence: TGTGCCAGCAGTCCCCGGGGTCGGTTCGAAAAACTGTTTTTT.

This chain uses TRBV7-9 with TRBJ2-7, with TRBD1 identical over 8 bases. Trimming took 4 bases from V and 1 from J; bases not matched to a gene: 9. The CDR3 loop spans 16 amino acids. Looked up from germline, CDR1 is SEHNR and CDR2 is FQNEAQ (reference sequence). The CDR3 spells CASSSRVGTGSYEQYF. Here the CDR3 DNA reads TGTGCCAGCAGCTCAAGGGTCGGGACAGGATCCTACGAGCAGTACTTC.

The V call is TRBV29-1, the J call TRBJ2-2; D gene uncertain. The CDR3 length is 10 residues. Germline V gene data show CDR1 as SQVTM and CDR2 as ANQGSEA. Between the trimmed V and J ends, which lost 5 bases and 7 bases, there was a span of 5 bases. CDR3 amino acids: CSVRLGELFF. CDR3 bases: TGCAGCGTTCGGCTCGGGGAGCTGTTTTTT.